This TCR beta chain originates from a study of CD8 T cells in ankylosing spondylitis. General study results and limits: A TCR beta motif made of several highly homologous variants seemed typical of ankylosing spondylitis blood. The authors reported significant enrichment of disease-linked clones in matched ankylosing spondylitis synovial fluid.

Molecular-barcoded quantitative 5'-RACE produced these TCR beta libraries. TCRdb analysed the 5' RACE reads with MiXCR anew, one entry per CDR3 protein. The sample has some 220,000 distinct CDR3 sequences; over 7% are singletons. The germline gives CDR1 MGHRA, CDR2 YSYEKL. The V end lost 0 bases, the J end lost 6 bases, and 9 bases lay between the germline ends. The CDR3 sequence is 14 residues long. This clonotype was detected many times. The antigen remains unidentified. The sequencing sample was made of blood, either unsorted or a sorted T cell fraction (not recorded which). The gene calls are TRBV4-1 and TRBJ2-1, with D unclear. The sequence was collected from a female donor with ankylosing spondylitis or in good health (not recorded which). Written as DNA, the CDR3 is TGCGCCAGCAGCCAAGAAGGCGACCTCAATGAGCAGTTCTTC. Translating gives CASSQEGDLNEQFF.